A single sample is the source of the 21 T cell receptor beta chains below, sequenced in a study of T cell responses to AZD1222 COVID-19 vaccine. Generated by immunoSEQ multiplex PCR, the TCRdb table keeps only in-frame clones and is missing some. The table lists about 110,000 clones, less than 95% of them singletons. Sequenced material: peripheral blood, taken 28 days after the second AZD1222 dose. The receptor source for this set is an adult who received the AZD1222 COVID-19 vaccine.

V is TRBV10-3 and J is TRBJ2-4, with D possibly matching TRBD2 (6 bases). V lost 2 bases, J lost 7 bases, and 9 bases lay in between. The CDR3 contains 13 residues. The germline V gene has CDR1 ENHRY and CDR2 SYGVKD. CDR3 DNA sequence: TGTGCCATCAGTGAGCCGGGAGTTAACATTCAGTACTTC. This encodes CAISEPGVNIQYF.

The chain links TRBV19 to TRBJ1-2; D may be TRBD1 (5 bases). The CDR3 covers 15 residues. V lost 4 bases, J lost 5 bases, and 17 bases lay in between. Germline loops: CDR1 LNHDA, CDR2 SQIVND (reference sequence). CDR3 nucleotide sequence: TGTGCCAGTAGTACCACCCACCAGGGTATTTATGGCTACACCTTC. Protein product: CASSTTHQGIYGYTF.

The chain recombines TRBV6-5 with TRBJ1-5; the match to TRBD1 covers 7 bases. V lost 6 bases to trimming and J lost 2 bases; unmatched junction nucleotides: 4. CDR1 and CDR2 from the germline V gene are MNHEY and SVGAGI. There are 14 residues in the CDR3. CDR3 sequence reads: CASSGQAGNQPQHF. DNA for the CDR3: TGTGCCAGCAGCGGACAGGCGGGCAATCAGCCCCAGCATTTT.

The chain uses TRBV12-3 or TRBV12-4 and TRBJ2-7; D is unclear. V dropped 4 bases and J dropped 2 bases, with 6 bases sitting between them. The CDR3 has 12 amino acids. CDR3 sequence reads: CASSSEAYEQYF. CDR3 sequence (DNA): TGTGCCAGCAGTTCCGAGGCCTACGAGCAGTACTTC.

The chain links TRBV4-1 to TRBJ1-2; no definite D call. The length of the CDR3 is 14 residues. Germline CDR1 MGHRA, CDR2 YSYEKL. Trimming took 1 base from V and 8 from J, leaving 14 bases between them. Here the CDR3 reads CASSQGAKEGGYTF. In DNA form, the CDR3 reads TGCGCCAGCAGCCAAGGGGCTAAAGAGGGCGGCTACACCTTC.

In DNA, the CDR3 is TGTGCCAGCAGCTTGGTAACGGGGATTGGATCCGGGGAGCTGTTTTTT. Amino acids: CASSLVTGIGSGELFF. The rearrangement uses TRBV5-5 and TRBJ2-2; the D gene is possibly TRBD2 (5 bases). In germline, CDR1 is SGHKS, CDR2 YYEKEE (reference sequence). The CDR3 length is 16 residues. With 0 bases removed from V and 6 bases from J, the gap between germline ends came to 15 bases. Full variable domain (remainder filled in from reference TRBV5-5 and TRBJ2-2): DAGVTQSPTHLIKTRGQQVTLRCSPISGHKSVSWYQQVLGQGPQFIFQYYEKEERGRGNFPDRFSARQFPNYSSELNVNALLLGDSALYLCASSLVTGIGSGELFFGEGSRLTVL.

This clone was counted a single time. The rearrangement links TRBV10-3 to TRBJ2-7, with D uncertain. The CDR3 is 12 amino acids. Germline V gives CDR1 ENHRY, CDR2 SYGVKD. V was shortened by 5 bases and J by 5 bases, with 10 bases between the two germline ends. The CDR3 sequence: CAISRLGNEQYF. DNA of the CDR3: TGTGCCATCAGTCGGTTAGGGAACGAGCAGTACTTC.

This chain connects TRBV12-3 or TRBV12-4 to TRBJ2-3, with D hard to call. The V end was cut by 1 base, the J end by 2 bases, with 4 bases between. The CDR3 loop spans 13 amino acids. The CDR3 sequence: CASSLVHTDTQYF. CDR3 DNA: TGTGCCAGCAGTTTAGTCCACACAGATACGCAGTATTTT.

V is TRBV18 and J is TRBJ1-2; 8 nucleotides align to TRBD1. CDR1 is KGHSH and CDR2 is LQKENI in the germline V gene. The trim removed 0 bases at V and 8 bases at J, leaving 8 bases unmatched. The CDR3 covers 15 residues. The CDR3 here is CASSPPNQGAEGYTF. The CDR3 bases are TGTGCCAGCTCACCACCGAACCAGGGGGCGGAGGGCTACACCTTC.

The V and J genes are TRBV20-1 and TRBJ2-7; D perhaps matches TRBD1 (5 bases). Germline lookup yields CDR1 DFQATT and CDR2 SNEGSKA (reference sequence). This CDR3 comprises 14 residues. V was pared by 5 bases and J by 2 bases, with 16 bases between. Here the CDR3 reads CSARGYSGTYEQYF. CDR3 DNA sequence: TGCAGTGCTCGTGGGTACTCAGGGACCTACGAGCAGTACTTC.

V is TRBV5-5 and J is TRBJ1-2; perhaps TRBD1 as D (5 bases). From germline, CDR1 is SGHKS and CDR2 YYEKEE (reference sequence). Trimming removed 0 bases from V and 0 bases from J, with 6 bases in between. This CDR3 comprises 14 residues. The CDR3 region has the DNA TGTGCCAGCAGCTTGGGGGGGTCTAACTATGGCTACACCTTC. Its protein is CASSLGGSNYGYTF.

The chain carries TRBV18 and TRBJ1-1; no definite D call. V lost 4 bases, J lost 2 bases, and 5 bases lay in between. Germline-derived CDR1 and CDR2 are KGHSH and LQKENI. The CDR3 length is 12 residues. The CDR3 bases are TGTGCCAGCTCACTACTCAACACTGAAGCTTTCTTT. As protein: CASSLLNTEAFF.

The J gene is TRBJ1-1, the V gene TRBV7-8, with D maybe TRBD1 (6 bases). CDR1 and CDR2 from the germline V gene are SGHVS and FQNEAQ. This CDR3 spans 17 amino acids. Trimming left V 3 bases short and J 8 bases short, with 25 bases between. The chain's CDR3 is CASSFQGGPGSRAEAFF. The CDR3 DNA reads TGTGCCAGCAGCTTTCAAGGGGGACCCGGTAGCCGGGCCGAAGCTTTCTTT.

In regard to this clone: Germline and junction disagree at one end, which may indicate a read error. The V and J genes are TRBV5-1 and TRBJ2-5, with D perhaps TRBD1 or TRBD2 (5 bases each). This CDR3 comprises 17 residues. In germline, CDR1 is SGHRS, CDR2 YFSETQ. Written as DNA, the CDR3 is TGCGTCAGCAGCTCCAGGGACGGCGGATTTCGTTCAGAGACCCAGTACTTC. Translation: CVSSSRDGGFRSETQYF.

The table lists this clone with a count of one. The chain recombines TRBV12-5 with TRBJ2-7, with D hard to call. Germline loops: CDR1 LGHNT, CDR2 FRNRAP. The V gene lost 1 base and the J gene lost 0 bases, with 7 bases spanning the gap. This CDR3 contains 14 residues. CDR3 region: CASGLGSSSYEQYF. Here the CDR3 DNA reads TGTGCTAGTGGTTTGGGGTCAAGCTCCTACGAGCAGTACTTC.

The DNA of the CDR3 is TGTGCCAGTAGTACACAGGGAAGAGGAGCTTTCTTT. Its translation is CASSTQGRGAFF. The chain couples TRBV19 to TRBJ1-1, with D maybe TRBD1 (6 bases). CDR1 and CDR2 from the germline V gene are LNHDA and SQIVND (reference sequence). The length of the CDR3 is 12 residues. V shed 4 bases and J shed 10 bases, with 13 bases lying between them.

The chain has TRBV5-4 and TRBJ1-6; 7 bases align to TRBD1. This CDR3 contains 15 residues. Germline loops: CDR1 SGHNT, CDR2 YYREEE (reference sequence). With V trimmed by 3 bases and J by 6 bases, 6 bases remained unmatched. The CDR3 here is CASSSEQGRNSPLHF. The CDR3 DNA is TGTGCCAGCAGCTCTGAACAGGGGCGTAATTCACCCCTCCACTTT. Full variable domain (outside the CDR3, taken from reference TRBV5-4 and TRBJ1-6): ETGVTQSPTHLIKTRGQQVTLRCSSQSGHNTVSWYQQALGQGPQFIFQYYREEENGRGNFPPRFSGLQFPNYSSELNVNALELDDSALYLCASSSEQGRNSPLHFGNGTRLTVT.

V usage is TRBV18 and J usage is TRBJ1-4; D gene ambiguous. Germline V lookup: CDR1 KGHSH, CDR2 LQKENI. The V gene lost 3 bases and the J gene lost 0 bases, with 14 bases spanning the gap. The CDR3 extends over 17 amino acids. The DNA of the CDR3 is TGTGCCAGCTCACCCCAGCCGGATTTGGCAACTAATGAAAAACTGTTTTTT. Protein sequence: CASSPQPDLATNEKLFF.

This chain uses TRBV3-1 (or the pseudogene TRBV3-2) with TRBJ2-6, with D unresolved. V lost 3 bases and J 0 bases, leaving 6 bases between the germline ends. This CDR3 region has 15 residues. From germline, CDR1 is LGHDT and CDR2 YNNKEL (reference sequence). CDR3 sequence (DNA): TGTGCCAGCAGCCACCACAGCTCTGGGGCCAACGTCCTGACTTTC. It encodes CASSHHSSGANVLTF.

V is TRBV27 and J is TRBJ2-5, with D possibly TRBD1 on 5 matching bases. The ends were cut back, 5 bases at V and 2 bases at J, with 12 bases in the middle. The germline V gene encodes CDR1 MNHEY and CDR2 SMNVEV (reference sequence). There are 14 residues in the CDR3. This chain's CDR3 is CASSDKGRQETQYF. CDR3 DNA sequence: TGTGCCAGCAGTGACAAGGGGCGGCAAGAGACCCAGTACTTC.

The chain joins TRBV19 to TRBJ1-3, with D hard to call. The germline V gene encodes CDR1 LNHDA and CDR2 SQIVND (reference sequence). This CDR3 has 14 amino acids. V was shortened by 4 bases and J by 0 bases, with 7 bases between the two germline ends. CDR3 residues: CASSRTASGNTIYF. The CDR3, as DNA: TGTGCCAGTAGTAGGACGGCCTCTGGAAACACCATATATTTT.